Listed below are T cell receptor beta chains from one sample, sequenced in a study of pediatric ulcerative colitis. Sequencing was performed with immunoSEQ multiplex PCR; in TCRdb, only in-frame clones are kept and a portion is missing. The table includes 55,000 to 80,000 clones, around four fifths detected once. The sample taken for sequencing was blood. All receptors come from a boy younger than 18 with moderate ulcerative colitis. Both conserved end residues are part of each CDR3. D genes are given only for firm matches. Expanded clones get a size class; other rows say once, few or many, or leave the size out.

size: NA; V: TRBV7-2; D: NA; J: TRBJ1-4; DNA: TGTGCCAGCAGCCCCCCAACTAATGAAAAACTGTTTTTT; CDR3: CASSPPTNEKLFF
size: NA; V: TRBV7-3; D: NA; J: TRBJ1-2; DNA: TGTGCCAGCAGCCGAACCGGACACCTTAACTATGGCTACACCTTC; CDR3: CASSRTGHLNYGYTF
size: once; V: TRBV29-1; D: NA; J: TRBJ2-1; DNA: TGCAGCGTTGAAGAAAGAGGGTACAATGAGCAGTTCTTC; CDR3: CSVEERGYNEQFF
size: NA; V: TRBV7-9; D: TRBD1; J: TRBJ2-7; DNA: TGTGCCAGCAGCCCGCAGGAGGGACAGGGTCTAAGGCAGTACTTC; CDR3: CASSPQEGQGLRQYF
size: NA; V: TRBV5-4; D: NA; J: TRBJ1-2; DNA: TGTGCCAGCAGCCCGGGACAAATTAACTATGGCTACACCTTC; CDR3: CASSPGQINYGYTF
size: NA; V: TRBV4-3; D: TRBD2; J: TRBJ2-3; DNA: TGCGCCAGCAGCCAAGATCGGGCTAGCGGGATCTCAGATACGCAGTATTTT; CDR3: CASSQDRASGISDTQYF
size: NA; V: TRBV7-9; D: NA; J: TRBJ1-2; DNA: TGTGCCAGCAGCTTATTGGAGTCATCGGTGGGCTACACCTTC; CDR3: CASSLLESSVGYTF
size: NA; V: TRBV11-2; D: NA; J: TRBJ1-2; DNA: TGTGCCAGCAGCTTAGTCGGGGCGGGGGCTGGCTATGGCTACACCTTC; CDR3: CASSLVGAGAGYGYTF
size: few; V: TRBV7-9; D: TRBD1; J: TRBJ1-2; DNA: TGTGCCAGCAGCACAGGGGACTATGGCTACACCTTC; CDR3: CASSTGDYGYTF
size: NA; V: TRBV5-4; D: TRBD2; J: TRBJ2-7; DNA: TGTGCCAGCACTAGCTCTAGCGGGGTACTCGCCGAGCAGTACTTC; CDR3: CASTSSSGVLAEQYF
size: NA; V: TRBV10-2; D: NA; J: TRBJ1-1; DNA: TGCGCCAGGGCGACAGCTGAAGCTTTCTTT; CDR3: CARATAEAFF
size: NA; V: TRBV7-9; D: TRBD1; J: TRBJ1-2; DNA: TGTGCCAGCAGCTCACAAGCCCCGGGACAGATCTATGGCTACACCTTC; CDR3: CASSSQAPGQIYGYTF
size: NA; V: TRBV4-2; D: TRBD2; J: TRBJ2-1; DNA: TGTGCCAGCAGCCAAGACGAGCGGGAGCTTCGCAATGAGCAGTTCTTC; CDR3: CASSQDERELRNEQFF
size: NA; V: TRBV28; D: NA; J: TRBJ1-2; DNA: TGTGCCAGCAGGCCCCAGGGCATTAGGAGCTATGGCTACACCTTC; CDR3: CASRPQGIRSYGYTF
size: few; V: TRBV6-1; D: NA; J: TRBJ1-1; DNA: TGTGCCAGCAATGGCGGTACAAGGAACACTGAAGCTTTCTTT; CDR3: CASNGGTRNTEAFF
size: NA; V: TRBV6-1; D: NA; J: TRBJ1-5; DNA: TGTGCCAGCAGTCTTCTGGAATATAGCAATCAGCCCCAGCATTTT; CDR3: CASSLLEYSNQPQHF
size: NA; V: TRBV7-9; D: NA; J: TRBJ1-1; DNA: TGTGCCGGGAGCGGGGGGGACACTGAAGCTTTCTTT; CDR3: CAGSGGDTEAFF
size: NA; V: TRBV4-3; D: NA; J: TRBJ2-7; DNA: TGCGCCAGCAGCCAAGATAAACTACAGTCCGCCGGGCAGTACTTC; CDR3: CASSQDKLQSAGQYF
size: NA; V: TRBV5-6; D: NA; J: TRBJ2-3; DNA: TGTGCCAGCAGCTTGGATGTTTCCACAGATACGCAGTATTTT; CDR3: CASSLDVSTDTQYF
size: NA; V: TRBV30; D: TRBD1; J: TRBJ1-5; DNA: TGTGCCTGGAGTGTTGGTGGGACAGATGGGCGCCCCAGGCATTTT; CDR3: CAWSVGGTDGRPRHF
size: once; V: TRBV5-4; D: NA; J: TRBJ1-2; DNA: TGTGCCAGCAGCTTGGGTGTGGGGGGCGGCTACACCTTC; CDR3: CASSLGVGGGYTF
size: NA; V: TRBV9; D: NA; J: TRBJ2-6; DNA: TGTGCCAGCAGCGTATCTGGGGCCAACGTCCTGACTTTC; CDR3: CASSVSGANVLTF
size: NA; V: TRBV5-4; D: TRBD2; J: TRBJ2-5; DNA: TGTGCCAGCAGCCCGGGGACTAGCGGGATGCTTGAGACCCAGTACTTC; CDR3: CASSPGTSGMLETQYF
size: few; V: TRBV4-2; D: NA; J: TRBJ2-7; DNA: TGTGCCAGCAGCCAAGCTTGGCCCCAATACGAGCAGTACTTC; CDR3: CASSQAWPQYEQYF
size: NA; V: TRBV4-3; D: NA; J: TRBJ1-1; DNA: TGCGCCAGCAGCCACAAAGCTTTCTTT; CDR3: CASSHKAFF
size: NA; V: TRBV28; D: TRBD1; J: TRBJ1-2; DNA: TGTGCCACCCAGACAGGGTATTGGGGCTACACCTTC; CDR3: CATQTGYWGYTF
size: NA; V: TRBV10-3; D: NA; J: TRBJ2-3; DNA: TGTGCCATCAGTGGGCGGTTGGGAGCAGATACGCAGTATTTT; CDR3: CAISGRLGADTQYF
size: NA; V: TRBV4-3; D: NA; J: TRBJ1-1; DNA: TGCGCCAGCAGCCAAGTCGGATTTACTGAAGCTTTCTTT; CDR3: CASSQVGFTEAFF
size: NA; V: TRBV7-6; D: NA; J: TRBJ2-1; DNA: TGTGCCAGCAGCTTAAAGGTCGTGGCAGACATTTACAATGAGCAGTTCTTC; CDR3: CASSLKVVADIYNEQFF
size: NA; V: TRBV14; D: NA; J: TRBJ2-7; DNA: TGTGCCAGCAGCCAAGATTCTGGCAGTTTTAGCTACGAGCAGTACTTC; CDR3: CASSQDSGSFSYEQYF
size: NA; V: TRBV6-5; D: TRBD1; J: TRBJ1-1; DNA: TGTGCCAGCAGTTACGACAGGGGCCCTCCCTACACTGAAGCTTTCTTT; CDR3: CASSYDRGPPYTEAFF
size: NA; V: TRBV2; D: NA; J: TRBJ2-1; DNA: TGTGCCAGCAGTAGATGGCTAGACAATGAGCAGTTCTTC; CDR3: CASSRWLDNEQFF
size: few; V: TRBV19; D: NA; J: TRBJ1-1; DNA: TGTGCCAGTAGTATAGGAGGGACCGTGAACACTGAAGCTTTCTTT; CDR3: CASSIGGTVNTEAFF
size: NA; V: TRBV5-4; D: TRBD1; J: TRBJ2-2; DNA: TGTGCCAGCAGCTTGGTACAGGGGGGTAACACCGGGGAGCTGTTTTTT; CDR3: CASSLVQGGNTGELFF
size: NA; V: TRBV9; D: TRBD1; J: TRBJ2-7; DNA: TGTGCCAGCAGTCAAACAGGGGTCTCCTACGAGCAGTACTTC; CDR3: CASSQTGVSYEQYF
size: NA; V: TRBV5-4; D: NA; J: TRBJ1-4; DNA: TGTGCCAGCAGCTTGGGTAGAGAGAGGGGAAAACTGTTTTTT; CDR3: CASSLGRERGKLFF
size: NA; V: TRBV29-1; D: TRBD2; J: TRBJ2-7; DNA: TGCAGCGTTGAAGGGGGCGCGGGAGTATTCTACGAGCAGTACTTC; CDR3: CSVEGGAGVFYEQYF
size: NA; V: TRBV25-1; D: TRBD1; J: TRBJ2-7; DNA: TGTGCCAGCAGTGTCGGACAGGGGGCCGGGGAGCAGTACTTC; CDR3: CASSVGQGAGEQYF
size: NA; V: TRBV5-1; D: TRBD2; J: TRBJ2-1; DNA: TGCGCCAGCAGCTTGGAGGTTGTGTCTAGCGGCAACAATGAGCAGTTCTTC; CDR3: CASSLEVVSSGNNEQFF
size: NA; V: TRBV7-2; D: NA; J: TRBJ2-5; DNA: TGTGCCAGCAGCAAATTTAGTAACCAAGAGACCCAGTACTTC; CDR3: CASSKFSNQETQYF
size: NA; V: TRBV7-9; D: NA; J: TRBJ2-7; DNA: TGTGCCAGCAGCGGAGACAGGAGCGAGCAGTACTTC; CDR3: CASSGDRSEQYF
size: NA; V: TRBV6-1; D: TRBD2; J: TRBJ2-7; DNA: TGTGCCAGCAGTCCCTTTGGGGGGGGCTCCTACGAGCAGTACTTC; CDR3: CASSPFGGGSYEQYF
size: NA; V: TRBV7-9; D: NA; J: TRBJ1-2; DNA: TGTGCCAGCAGCCATTCTCGACGGGGGGATGGCTACACCTTC; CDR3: CASSHSRRGDGYTF
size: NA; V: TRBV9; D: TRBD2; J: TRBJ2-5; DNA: TGTGCCAGCAGCCCCGGGGGGCGGGGGGGCCGAGAGACCCAGTACTTC; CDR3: CASSPGGRGGRETQYF
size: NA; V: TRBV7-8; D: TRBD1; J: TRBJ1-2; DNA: TGTGCCAGCAGCTTGGCCGGGACAGCCAAATTAAATGGCTACACCTTC; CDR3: CASSLAGTAKLNGYTF
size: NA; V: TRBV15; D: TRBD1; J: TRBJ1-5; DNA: TGTGCCACCACCAAGTATGGGACAGCTTACAATCAGCCCCAGCATTTT; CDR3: CATTKYGTAYNQPQHF
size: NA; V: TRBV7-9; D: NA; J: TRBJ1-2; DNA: TGTGCCAGCAGCTTGTCAGGGTCCCATGGCTACACCTTC; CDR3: CASSLSGSHGYTF
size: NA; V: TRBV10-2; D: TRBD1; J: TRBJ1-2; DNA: TGCGCCAGCAGTGAGGACAGGGGCGCCTATGGCTACACCTTC; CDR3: CASSEDRGAYGYTF